The rows below give T cell receptor beta chains drawn from one sample of a study of shared clonotypes between healthy human individuals. The method was immunoSEQ multiplex PCR; TCRdb's version includes in-frame clones alone and lacks a portion of them. The top ten hold around 1.4% of the sample, which has about a million clones, approximately 80% seen once. Material for sequencing was memory CD4+ T cells sorted from blood. The receptors shown here come from a man aged 18 to 29 in good health. Each CDR3 is given with its conserved first and last residue. The order of the fields is V gene, J gene, D gene, clone size, CDR3 protein, CDR3 DNA. The D gene is left open where the match is weak. Some rows mark clone size as missing; the rest say once, few, many or name a class of expanded clone.

TRBV21-1	TRBJ1-4	.	.	CASIYRGYNEKLFF	TGTGCCAGCATCTACAGGGGGTACAATGAAAAACTGTTTTTT
TRBV10-3	TRBJ1-1	TRBD1	once	CATDRGQNTEAFF	TGTGCCACGGACAGGGGGCAGAACACTGAAGCTTTCTTT
TRBV28	TRBJ1-3	.	.	CASSSGGGDSGNTIYF	TGTGCCAGCAGTTCGGGAGGGGGGGACTCTGGAAACACCATATATTTT
TRBV5-4	TRBJ1-1	.	.	CASSRAGFSNTEAFF	TGTGCCAGCAGCCGAGCAGGATTTTCGAACACTGAAGCTTTCTTT
TRBV12-5	TRBJ2-7	TRBD1	few	CASGNGQVPYF	TGTGCTAGTGGTAACGGACAGGTTCCGTACTTC
TRBV27	TRBJ2-7	.	once	CASRPRGTVSYEQYF	TGTGCCAGCCGCCCACGGGGGACTGTTTCCTACGAGCAGTACTTC
TRBV7-2	TRBJ2-5	.	few	CASSSQETQYF	TGTGCCAGCAGCTCTCAAGAGACCCAGTACTTC
TRBV7-2	TRBJ2-1	.	.	CASSLGGGSYNEQFF	TGTGCCAGCAGCTTAGGGGGTGGCTCCTACAATGAGCAGTTCTTC
TRBV7-9	TRBJ2-7	.	.	CASSLDSNSYEQYF	TGTGCCAGCAGCTTAGATTCGAACAGCTACGAGCAGTACTTC
TRBV19	TRBJ1-5	TRBD1	once	CASRRQGDNQPQHF	TGTGCCAGTAGGAGACAGGGGGACAATCAGCCCCAGCATTTT
TRBV2	TRBJ2-6	.	.	CASSEQAGANVLTF	TGTGCCAGCAGTGAACAGGCTGGGGCCAACGTCCTGACTTTC
TRBV6-4	TRBJ1-5	.	few	CASPRGTGIRSNQPQHF	TGTGCCAGCCCCCGAGGAACAGGGATAAGGAGCAATCAGCCCCAGCATTTT
TRBV11-1	TRBJ2-7	TRBD2	.	CASSLAIGRSGGSGYEQYF	TGTGCCAGCAGCTTAGCTATTGGTCGAAGCGGGGGAAGCGGATACGAGCAGTACTTC
TRBV7-9	TRBJ2-3	TRBD2	.	CASSLGLASTFRATDTQYF	TGTGCCAGCAGCTTAGGACTAGCTTCTACCTTCCGGGCCACAGATACGCAGTATTTT
TRBV6-5	TRBJ1-4	.	.	CASRDTQREKLFF	TGTGCCAGCAGGGACACACAGCGGGAAAAACTGTTTTTT
TRBV28	TRBJ2-3	TRBD1	.	CATRRDRGTDTQYF	TGTGCCACTCGCCGGGACAGGGGCACAGATACGCAGTATTTT
TRBV2	TRBJ1-2	.	few	CASSERGRRFNF	TGTGCCAGCAGTGAGAGGGGAAGGAGGTTCAACTTC
TRBV28	TRBJ2-3	.	.	CASKKDSTDTQYF	TGTGCCAGCAAAAAGGACAGCACAGATACGCAGTATTTT
TRBV28	TRBJ1-4	.	.	CASSYRKEKLFF	TGTGCCAGCAGTTATCGTAAGGAAAAACTGTTTTTT
TRBV27	TRBJ1-6	.	.	CASSLATSYNSPLHF	TGTGCCAGCAGCCTGGCGACGTCCTATAATTCACCCCTCCACTTT
TRBV30	TRBJ1-4	.	once	CAWSRLAREKLFF	TGTGCCTGGAGCCGCCTAGCTCGAGAAAAACTGTTTTTT
TRBV28	TRBJ2-7	.	.	CASSLPGRGEQYF	TGTGCCAGCAGTTTACCGGGCCGGGGGGAGCAGTACTTC
TRBV6-5	TRBJ2-1	TRBD2	.	CASVPSGNLLNEQFF	TGTGCCAGCGTCCCCAGCGGGAACTTACTCAATGAGCAGTTCTTC
TRBV7-9	TRBJ1-5	TRBD1	.	CASSFGQGQPQHF	TGTGCCAGCAGCTTCGGACAGGGCCAGCCCCAGCATTTT
TRBV29-1	TRBJ2-7	.	few	CSVRTVFSYEQYF	TGCAGCGTTCGGACGGTATTCTCCTACGAGCAGTACTTC
TRBV9	TRBJ1-2	.	.	CASSAKGADLGGYTF	TGTGCCAGCAGCGCCAAAGGGGCAGACTTGGGTGGCTACACCTTC
TRBV14	TRBJ1-2	.	.	CASSQDSLGAYGYTF	TGTGCCAGCAGCCAAGATAGCCTCGGGGCCTATGGCTACACCTTC
TRBV7-2	TRBJ2-3	TRBD2	.	CASSLAGGSRTDTQYF	TGTGCCAGCAGCTTAGCTGGCGGGAGTCGCACAGATACGCAGTATTTT
TRBV9	TRBJ2-2	TRBD2	.	CASSAGGRSGVVDTGELFF	TGTGCCAGCAGCGCCGGGGGTCGGAGCGGGGTGGTAGACACCGGGGAGCTGTTTTTT
TRBV7-6	TRBJ1-1	.	.	CASSLYSGGTEAFF	TGTGCCAGCAGCTTATACAGTGGGGGCACTGAAGCTTTCTTT
TRBV6-1	TRBJ1-2	TRBD1	.	CASTSRRGQDGGYTF	TGTGCCAGCACTTCACGTAGGGGACAGGATGGTGGCTACACCTTC
TRBV18	TRBJ2-7	TRBD2	few	CASSPPGLGAYEQYF	TGTGCCAGCTCACCACCGGGACTAGGCGCCTACGAGCAGTACTTC
TRBV7-2	TRBJ1-1	.	.	CASSSQGVGTEAFF	TGTGCCAGCAGCTCGCAAGGAGTAGGTACTGAAGCTTTCTTT
TRBV2	TRBJ2-4	.	.	CASTRQGLLAGNIQYF	TGTGCCAGCACCAGACAAGGCCTCTTGGCGGGAAACATTCAGTACTTC
TRBV18	TRBJ1-3	.	.	CASSPSARGGRDGNTIYF	TGTGCCAGCTCACCCTCAGCTCGCGGAGGACGGGATGGAAACACCATATATTTT
TRBV28	TRBJ1-5	.	few	CASSVVPRPQHF	TGTGCCAGCAGTGTAGTGCCACGGCCCCAGCATTTT
TRBV7-2	TRBJ2-7	.	.	CASRQDYPVAEQYF	TGTGCCAGCAGGCAGGACTATCCGGTAGCCGAGCAGTACTTC
TRBV5-6	TRBJ2-7	TRBD2	.	CASILSGGGSYEQYF	TGTGCCAGCATTCTCTCGGGGGGTGGCTCCTACGAGCAGTACTTC
TRBV15	TRBJ2-5	.	.	CATSRDTTTYQETQYF	TGTGCCACCAGCAGAGACACAACTACTTACCAAGAGACCCAGTACTTC
TRBV29-1	TRBJ2-7	.	.	CSAGDGAYEQYF	TGCAGCGCCGGGGACGGAGCCTACGAGCAGTACTTC
TRBV6-5	TRBJ1-5	.	once	CASSLTAYSNQPQHF	TGTGCCAGCAGTTTAACAGCATATAGCAATCAGCCCCAGCATTTT
TRBV18	TRBJ1-5	TRBD1	.	CASSRGQVLSNQPQHF	TGTGCCAGCTCACGGGGACAGGTCCTTAGCAATCAGCCCCAGCATTTT
TRBV5-1	TRBJ2-7	.	.	CASSRPGDEQYF	TGCGCCAGCAGCCGGCCGGGGGATGAGCAGTACTTC
TRBV30	TRBJ1-2	.	.	CAWLGTSNYGYTF	TGTGCCTGGTTAGGAACATCTAACTATGGCTACACCTTC
TRBV4-1	TRBJ1-1	.	many	CASSQRQAMNTEAFF	TGCGCCAGCAGCCAACGACAGGCCATGAACACTGAAGCTTTCTTT
TRBV6-6	TRBJ2-1	.	.	CASSLEMLNNEQFF	TGTGCCAGCAGTCTGGAAATGTTGAACAATGAGCAGTTCTTC